This entry describes one T cell receptor beta chain. Using immunoSEQ multiplex PCR, the repertoire was profiled, and TCRdb retains in-frame clones only, with some absent. The sample includes some 58,000 clones, around 95% seen only once; the top ten take roughly 0.22%. V shed 2 bases and J 4 bases; nucleotides not matched to a gene: 5. The CDR3 extends over 16 amino acids. Germline V gene sequence: CDR1 MNHNY, CDR2 SVGAGI (reference sequence). The sample originates from a study of technical replicates of blood from four donors. The chain uses TRBV6-6 and TRBJ2-2; 9 bases align to TRBD1. The sample comprised T cells isolated from PBMCs. The source of this sequence is a human donor in good health. CDR3 DNA sequence: TGTGCCAGCAGTTACCGACAGGGGGTGGGCACCGGGGAGCTGTTTTTT. Amino acid sequence: CASSYRQGVGTGELFF.